The 16 T cell receptor beta chains given below trace back to one sample, sequenced in a study of T cells in Graves' hyperthyroidism and ophthalmopathy. What was amplified from RNA transcripts were TCR beta CDR3 regions. The TCR CDR3 was amplified in a first-round RT-PCR using the HTBI primer set. TCRdb re-called the multiplex PCR reads through MiXCR, storing one row per CDR3 protein. This sample has hundreds of thousands of distinct CDR3 sequences, with roughly 14% found just once. Sequencing was performed on blood. All receptors derive from a woman aged 25 to 45 with Graves' hyperthyroidism.

This chain joins TRBV5-4 and TRBJ2-5, with 14 bases identical to TRBD2. Germline CDR1 and CDR2: SGHNT and YYREEE (reference sequence). There are 16 residues in the CDR3. The V segment lost 4 bases and the J segment 5 bases; nucleotides outside the gene matches: 7. CDR3 nucleotides: TGTGCCAGCAGCCCCGGGACTAGCGGGAGTGGGGAGACCCAGTACTTC. Its protein product is CASSPGTSGSGETQYF.

This clonotype was detected ten times or more. The chain has TRBV2 and TRBJ1-5; possible D gene TRBD1, 5 bases. There are 12 residues in the CDR3. In germline, CDR1 is SNHLY, CDR2 FYNNEI. V lost 6 bases and J lost 11, with 14 bases in between. The DNA of the CDR3 is TGTGCCAGCAGGGGACCCGGGGGGTCCCAGCATTTT. Protein sequence: CASRGPGGSQHF.

This clonotype was counted many times. The V and J genes are TRBV12-3 or TRBV12-4 and TRBJ1-2; D is unresolved. CDR3 length: 14 residues. V lost 6 bases to trimming and J lost 0 bases, with 11 bases between them. The CDR3 region has the DNA TGTGCCAGCAGCGGATCTCGAGCTAACTATGGCTACACCTTC. This encodes CASSGSRANYGYTF.

Many counts were recorded for this clonotype. The V gene is TRBV2, the J gene TRBJ1-5; 9 positions agree with TRBD1. Germline V gene lookup returns CDR1 SNHLY and CDR2 FYNNEI. V shed 5 bases, J shed 5 bases, and the junction held 19 bases outside the gene matches. The CDR3 is made up of 19 amino acids. This chain's CDR3 is CASSHTTHRGLKPYQPQHF. The CDR3 nucleotides read TGTGCCAGCAGTCACACCACGCACAGGGGGCTCAAACCTTATCAGCCCCAGCATTTT.

This clonotype was counted many times. The chain uses TRBV11-2 and TRBJ2-1; TRBD2 aligns across 8 bases. The CDR3 extends over 15 amino acids. The V and J ends lost 6 bases and 2 bases, in that order; junction bases with no gene match: 6. Germline CDR1 reads SGHAT; CDR2 reads FQNNGV. CDR3 DNA: TGTGCCAGCAGAAGAACTAGCGGTACCTACAATGAGCAGTTCTTC. Amino acid sequence: CASRRTSGTYNEQFF.

This clonotype was detected once. Possible read error: a much larger clone is one base away. The conserved phenylalanine or tryptophan is not found at the CDR3 terminus, so this likely reflects a read error. This chain connects TRBV12-3 or TRBV12-4 to TRBJ1-3; D is unresolved. V was pared by 4 bases and J by 0 bases, with 7 bases between. The CDR3 runs to 14 residues. DNA of the CDR3: TGTGCCAGCAGTTCCCTGATCTCTGGAAACACCATATATCTT. Translating it yields CASSSLISGNTIYL.

This clonotype has more than one count but fewer than ten. A read error may be the cause here, since a much bigger clone is one base away. V gene TRBV7-8 combines with J gene TRBJ2-7; D is ambiguous. The CDR3 has 14 amino acids. Deletions cut 2 bases from V and 1 base from J, with 9 bases between. From germline, CDR1 is SGHVS and CDR2 FQNEAQ. CDR3: CASSLTVYSYEQYF. In DNA, the CDR3 is TGTGCCAGCAGCTTAACAGTCTATTCCTACGAGCAGTACTTC. Drawing the rest from reference TRBV7-8 and TRBJ2-7, the complete variable domain is GAGVSQSPRYKVAKRGQDVALRCDPISGHVSLFWYQQALGQGPEFLTYFQNEAQLDKSGLPSDRFFAERPEGSVSTLKIQRTQQEDSAVYLCASSLTVYSYEQYFGPGTRLTVT.

This clonotype was seen at least ten times. The chain joins TRBV27 to TRBJ2-2; weak D call: TRBD1 (5 bases). Germline CDR1 MNHEY, CDR2 SMNVEV (reference sequence). Trimming removed 4 bases at V and 3 bases at J, with 18 bases between. CDR3 length equals 17 residues. The CDR3 DNA reads as TGTGCCAGCAGTTCCCCCCCGTACCTAGGGGACACCGGGGAGCTGTTTTTT. It translates to CASSSPPYLGDTGELFF.

This clonotype was seen repeatedly, ten times or more. The rearrangement uses TRBV20-1 and TRBJ2-7; D gene unclear. V lost 6 bases and J lost 1, with 16 bases in between. The germline V gene encodes CDR1 DFQATT and CDR2 SNEGSKA (reference sequence). CDR3 length: 14 amino acids. CDR3: CSADHLIRSYEQYF. The CDR3 nucleotides are TGCAGTGCCGACCACTTAATCCGGTCCTACGAGCAGTACTTC.

This chain links TRBV29-1 with TRBJ2-3; 9 bases are shared with TRBD1. The J segment lost 3 bases and the V segment lost 6 bases, leaving 10 bases of the junction unmatched. The V gene's germline CDR1 is SQVTM and CDR2 ANQGSEA. The CDR3 is 15 amino acids. This CDR3 reads CSVTPAGQGTDTQYF. The CDR3 coding sequence is TGCAGCGTAACCCCCGCGGGACAGGGTACAGATACGCAGTATTTT.

The chain combines TRBV7-2 with TRBJ2-1; no firm D call. This CDR3 is built from 14 residues. Germline assignment: CDR1 SGHTA and CDR2 FQGNSA. Trimming shortened V by 2 bases and J by 5 bases, and 10 bases separated the two germline ends. CDR3 nucleotides: TGTGCCAGCAGCTTACGTCCCTCGGACAATGAGCAGTTCTTC. Amino acids: CASSLRPSDNEQFF.

This clonotype was detected ten times or more. The chain joins TRBV6-2 or TRBV6-3 to TRBJ1-1, with D uncertain. Trimming left V 1 base short and J 7 bases short, with 7 bases between. The CDR3 is made up of 12 amino acids. From germline, CDR1 is MNHEY and CDR2 SVGEGT. CDR3 bases: TGTGCCAGCAGTTACTTACGAAATGAAGCTTTCTTT. Protein product: CASSYLRNEAFF.

In this sample, this clonotype turned up a few times. The chain has TRBV20-1 and TRBJ2-5; maybe TRBD2 (6 bases). The germline gives CDR1 DFQATT, CDR2 SNEGSKA (reference sequence). There are 12 residues in the CDR3. V was pared by 6 bases and J by 6 bases, with 14 bases between. CDR3 sequence reads: CSAPGGAQTQYF. In DNA, the CDR3 is TGCAGTGCCCCTGGAGGGGCACAGACCCAGTACTTC.

This clonotype was counted between two and nine times. This chain links TRBV15 with TRBJ2-7; TRBD1 agrees at 7 bases. The CDR3 runs 13 residues. Germline V gives CDR1 LNHNV, CDR2 YYDKDF (reference sequence). V was pared by 4 bases and J by 5 bases, with 5 bases of the junction left unmatched. The chain's CDR3 is CATSTDRYNEQYF. CDR3 DNA: TGTGCCACCAGCACGGACAGGTACAACGAGCAGTACTTC.

This clonotype was counted many times. The CDR3 protein is CASRLTLNTEAFF. CDR3 nucleotide sequence: TGTGCCAGCAGATTAACACTGAACACTGAAGCTTTCTTT. The chain recombines TRBV6-2 or TRBV6-3 with TRBJ1-1; D ambiguous. The CDR3 extends over 13 amino acids. V lost 6 bases and J lost 0, with 8 bases in between. Germline-derived CDR1 and CDR2 are MNHEY and SVGEGT.

This clonotype has a count of ten or more. This chain links TRBV20-1 with TRBJ2-7; a possible D gene is TRBD2 (6 bases). CDR3 length: 15 amino acids. The V end lost 0 bases, the J end lost 1 base, and 13 bases lay between the germline ends. The germline V gene encodes CDR1 DFQATT and CDR2 SNEGSKA (reference sequence). As DNA, the CDR3 is TGCAGTGCTAGAGAGGGGGGAGTGGGGTCCTACGAGCAGTACTTC. The encoded protein is CSAREGGVGSYEQYF.